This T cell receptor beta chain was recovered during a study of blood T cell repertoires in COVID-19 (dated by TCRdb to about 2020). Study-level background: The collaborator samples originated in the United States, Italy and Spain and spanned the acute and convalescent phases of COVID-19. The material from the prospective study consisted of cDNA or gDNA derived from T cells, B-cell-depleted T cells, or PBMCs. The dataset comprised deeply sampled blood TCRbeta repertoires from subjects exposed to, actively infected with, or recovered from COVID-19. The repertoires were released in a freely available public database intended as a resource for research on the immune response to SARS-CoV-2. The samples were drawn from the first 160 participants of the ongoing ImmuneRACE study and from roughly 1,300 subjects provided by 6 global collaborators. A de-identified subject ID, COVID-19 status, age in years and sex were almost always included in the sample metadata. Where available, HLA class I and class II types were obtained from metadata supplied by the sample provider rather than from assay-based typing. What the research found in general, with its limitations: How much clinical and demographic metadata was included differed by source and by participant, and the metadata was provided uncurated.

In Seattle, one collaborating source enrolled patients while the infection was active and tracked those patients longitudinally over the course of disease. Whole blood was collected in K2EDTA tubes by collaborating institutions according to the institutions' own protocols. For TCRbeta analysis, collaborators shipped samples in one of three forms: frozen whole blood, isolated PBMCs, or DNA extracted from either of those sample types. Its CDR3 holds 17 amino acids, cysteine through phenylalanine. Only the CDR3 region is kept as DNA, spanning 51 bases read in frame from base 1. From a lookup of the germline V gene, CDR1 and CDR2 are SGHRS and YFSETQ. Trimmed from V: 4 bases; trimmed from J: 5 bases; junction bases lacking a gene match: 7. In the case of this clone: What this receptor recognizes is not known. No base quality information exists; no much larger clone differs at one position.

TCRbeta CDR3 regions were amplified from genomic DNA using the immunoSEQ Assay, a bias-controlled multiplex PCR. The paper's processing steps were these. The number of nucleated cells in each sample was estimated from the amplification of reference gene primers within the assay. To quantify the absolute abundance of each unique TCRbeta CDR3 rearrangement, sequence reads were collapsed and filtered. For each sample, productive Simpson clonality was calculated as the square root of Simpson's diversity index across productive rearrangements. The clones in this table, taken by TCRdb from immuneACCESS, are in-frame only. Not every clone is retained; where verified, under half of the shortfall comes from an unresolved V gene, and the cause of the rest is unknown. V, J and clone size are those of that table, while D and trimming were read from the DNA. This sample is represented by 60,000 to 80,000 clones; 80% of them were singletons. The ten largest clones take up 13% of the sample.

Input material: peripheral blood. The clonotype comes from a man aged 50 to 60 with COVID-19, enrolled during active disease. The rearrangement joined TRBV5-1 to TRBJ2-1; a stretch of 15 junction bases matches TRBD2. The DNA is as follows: TGCGCCAGCAGCGCCGGACTAGCGGGAGGGCCGGACAATGAGCAGTTCTTC. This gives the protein CASSAGLAGGPDNEQFF.